The clone carrying this TCR beta chain was counted ten times or more. Germline V lookup: CDR1 MDHEN, CDR2 SYDVKM. Trimming pared 0 bases from V and 0 bases from J, leaving 9 bases between. The CDR3 contains 15 residues. These data come from a study of read filtering for tumor transcriptome and immune sequencing. Study summary: DNase treatment preceded whole-transcriptome library preparation.

Molecular barcoded adaptors covering alpha/delta and beta/gamma chains were used on around 400 ng RNA. TCRdb ran MiXCR on the reads and lists one entry per CDR3 protein. The data hold 90,000 to 95,000 distinct CDR3 sequences, with roughly 21% observed a single time. The chain has TRBV28 and TRBJ2-7, with a weak D call TRBD2 (7 bases). The clonotype was recovered from a donor at least 40 years old with multiple myeloma. Sequenced material: a population of CD138-negative cells sorted from bone marrow. The CDR3 here is CASSLWGGASYEQYF. For the CDR3, the DNA is TGTGCCAGCAGTTTATGGGGGGGGGCCTCCTACGAGCAGTACTTC.